This record looks at one T cell receptor (beta chain) sequence and its context. Its antigen is undetermined. The data were obtained in a study of vaccination effects on CD4 cells after COVID-19. The method was immunoSEQ multiplex PCR; TCRdb's version includes in-frame clones alone and lacks a portion of them. The sample has 30,000 to 40,000 clones; roughly 73% are singletons. Broader study findings: Late post-vaccination, clones induced by infection and those induced by vaccine underwent marked clonal contraction.

The germline V gene has CDR1 SGHAT and CDR2 FQNNGV. The CDR3 extends over 15 amino acids. J was trimmed by 5 bases and V by 6 bases; bases with no gene match: 7. Before sequencing took place, the ViraFEST assay used viral peptide pools to expand antigen-specific CD4+ T cells. Isolation of CD4+ T cells took place after 10 days of culture. The healthy vaccine recipients, who had no prior SARS-CoV-2 infection, showed negative nucleocapsid antibodies. The sequence was collected from a human donor who received a COVID-19 vaccine. Specimen: CD4+ T cells from PBMCs cultured with HCoV-OC43 spike peptides, collected before COVID-19 vaccination. The sample's subset: HCoV-OC43 spike overlapping peptide pool stimulation. This chain connects TRBV11-2 to TRBJ2-1; 10 nucleotides line up with TRBD1. CDR3: CASRRTGTGDNEQFF. In nucleotides, the CDR3 is TGTGCCAGCAGGCGAACCGGGACAGGGGACAATGAGCAGTTCTTC.